This T cell receptor beta chain was sequenced for a study of T cells in women clearing cervical HPV infection. Method: immunoSEQ multiplex PCR; TCRdb's copy keeps in-frame clones and lacks some. The sample data list about 22,000 clones. The CDR3 runs 15 residues. V trimming: 3 bases; J trimming: 8 bases; junction bases outside the gene matches: 6. The V gene's germline CDR1 is ENHRY and CDR2 SYGVKD. In the case of this clone: The CDR3 end falls 3 residues outside the read, so it is completed with the germline J gene.

The sample taken for sequencing was blood buffy coat. This chain connects TRBV10-3 to TRBJ2-1, with 11 bases matching TRBD2. This TCR came from a woman between 18 and 70 years old with a cervical HPV16 infection that either progressed to CIN3+ or cleared (not recorded which). The CDR3: CAISEVSGGAHEQFF. The CDR3 bases that were read are TGTGCCATCAGTGAAGTTAGCGGGGGGGCCCATGAG.